The rows below give T cell receptor beta chains drawn from one sample of a study of T cells in tumors after PD-1 blockade. Using immunoSEQ multiplex PCR, the repertoire was profiled, and TCRdb retains in-frame clones only, with some absent. The profile shows 60,000 to 75,000 clones, less than 85% of them singletons. The sample here was PBMCs, taken after anti-PD-1 treatment. These receptors all stem from a human donor with basal cell carcinoma. Both conserved end residues are part of each CDR3. The order of the fields is V gene, clone size, J gene, D gene, CDR3 protein, CDR3 DNA. A D gene is named only where the DNA matches it firmly. Clone size appears in some rows only: once, few, many, or a class for an expanded clone.

V gene: TRBV6-5; clone size: -; J gene: TRBJ1-5; D gene: TRBD1; CDR3 protein: CASRGEGARNQPQHF; CDR3 DNA: TGTGCCAGCAGGGGGGAGGGGGCGCGCAATCAGCCCCAGCATTTT
V gene: TRBV5-1; clone size: few; J gene: TRBJ2-7; D gene: TRBD1; CDR3 protein: CASSRDRVDEQYF; CDR3 DNA: TGCGCCAGCAGCAGGGACAGGGTTGACGAGCAGTACTTC
V gene: TRBV18; clone size: -; J gene: TRBJ1-2; D gene: TRBD1; CDR3 protein: CASSPSTGALEYGYTF; CDR3 DNA: TGTGCCAGCTCACCATCGACAGGGGCATTGGAGTATGGCTACACCTTC
V gene: TRBV5-1; clone size: -; J gene: TRBJ2-3; D gene: TRBD2; CDR3 protein: CASSVREGDTQYF; CDR3 DNA: TGCGCCAGCAGCGTCCGGGAGGGGGATACGCAGTATTTT
V gene: TRBV16; clone size: once; J gene: TRBJ2-7; D gene: -; CDR3 protein: CASSQSGDPSYEQYF; CDR3 DNA: TGTGCCAGCAGCCAATCGGGGGATCCCTCCTACGAGCAGTACTTC
V gene: TRBV7-2; clone size: -; J gene: TRBJ2-2; D gene: TRBD1; CDR3 protein: CASSLVDRVNTGELFF; CDR3 DNA: TGTGCCAGCAGCTTAGTGGACAGGGTGAACACCGGGGAGCTGTTTTTT
V gene: TRBV6-5; clone size: -; J gene: TRBJ2-7; D gene: -; CDR3 protein: CASSYPKGSIYEQYF; CDR3 DNA: TGTGCCAGCAGTTACCCTAAAGGGAGTATATACGAGCAGTACTTC
V gene: TRBV19; clone size: few; J gene: TRBJ1-5; D gene: TRBD1; CDR3 protein: CASSRTGGAPNQPQHF; CDR3 DNA: TGTGCCAGTAGTAGGACAGGGGGTGCCCCTAATCAGCCCCAGCATTTT
V gene: TRBV2; clone size: -; J gene: TRBJ2-2; D gene: -; CDR3 protein: CASSDWVGGELFF; CDR3 DNA: TGTGCCAGCAGTGATTGGGTTGGCGGGGAGCTGTTTTTT
V gene: TRBV6-2/TRBV6-3; clone size: -; J gene: TRBJ2-2; D gene: -; CDR3 protein: CASSYYRESGELFF; CDR3 DNA: TGTGCCAGCAGTTACTACAGGGAATCCGGGGAGCTGTTTTTT
V gene: TRBV9; clone size: -; J gene: TRBJ1-5; D gene: -; CDR3 protein: CASSVEGDQPQHF; CDR3 DNA: TGTGCCAGCAGCGTAGAGGGAGATCAGCCCCAGCATTTT
V gene: TRBV28; clone size: -; J gene: TRBJ1-3; D gene: TRBD1; CDR3 protein: CASGETGNSGNTIYF; CDR3 DNA: TGTGCCAGCGGTGAGACAGGGAACTCTGGAAACACCATATATTTT
V gene: TRBV5-4; clone size: -; J gene: TRBJ2-1; D gene: TRBD2; CDR3 protein: CASSSGTSGRGFF; CDR3 DNA: TGTGCCAGCAGCTCGGGGACTAGCGGGAGGGGATTCTTC
V gene: TRBV7-6; clone size: -; J gene: TRBJ1-3; D gene: -; CDR3 protein: CASSPRGNLRSGNTIYF; CDR3 DNA: TGTGCCAGCAGCCCTAGGGGTAACTTGCGCTCTGGAAACACCATATATTTT
V gene: TRBV18; clone size: -; J gene: TRBJ1-5; D gene: TRBD1; CDR3 protein: CASSLDRGQQPQHF; CDR3 DNA: TGTGCCAGCTCCCTAGACAGGGGACAACAGCCCCAGCATTTT
V gene: TRBV5-6; clone size: -; J gene: TRBJ1-1; D gene: -; CDR3 protein: CASSLVTSRREAFF; CDR3 DNA: TGTGCCAGCAGCTTGGTCACATCACGGCGAGAAGCTTTCTTT
V gene: TRBV7-2; clone size: -; J gene: TRBJ1-2; D gene: -; CDR3 protein: CASSLQSYYGYTF; CDR3 DNA: TGTGCCAGCAGCTTACAGTCGTACTATGGCTACACCTTC
V gene: TRBV3-1/TRBV3-2; clone size: -; J gene: TRBJ1-3; D gene: -; CDR3 protein: CASSQDYSGNTIYF; CDR3 DNA: TGTGCCAGCAGCCAAGATTACTCTGGAAACACCATATATTTT
V gene: TRBV5-8; clone size: -; J gene: TRBJ1-5; D gene: TRBD1; CDR3 protein: CASSSGTGVGQPQHF; CDR3 DNA: TGTGCCAGCAGCTCAGGGACAGGGGTTGGCCAGCCCCAGCATTTT
V gene: TRBV11-1; clone size: -; J gene: TRBJ2-7; D gene: TRBD1; CDR3 protein: CASSLAPGQGYEQYF; CDR3 DNA: TGTGCCAGCAGCTTAGCCCCGGGACAGGGCTACGAGCAGTACTTC
V gene: TRBV3-1/TRBV3-2; clone size: -; J gene: TRBJ1-4; D gene: -; CDR3 protein: CASSQGQRTELFF; CDR3 DNA: TGTGCCAGCAGCCAAGGTCAGAGGACAGAACTGTTTTTT
V gene: TRBV6-1; clone size: few; J gene: TRBJ2-3; D gene: TRBD2; CDR3 protein: CASSGPGLAYATDTQYF; CDR3 DNA: TGTGCCAGCAGTGGGCCTGGACTAGCGTACGCCACAGATACGCAGTATTTT
V gene: TRBV11-3; clone size: many; J gene: TRBJ2-2; D gene: TRBD1; CDR3 protein: CASSTGQGSTGELFF; CDR3 DNA: TGTGCCAGCAGCACGGGACAGGGGTCCACCGGGGAGCTGTTTTTT
V gene: TRBV6-5; clone size: -; J gene: TRBJ1-4; D gene: -; CDR3 protein: CASSLLNEKLFF; CDR3 DNA: TGTGCCAGCTCGCTGCTAAATGAAAAACTGTTTTTT
V gene: TRBV5-6; clone size: -; J gene: TRBJ2-7; D gene: TRBD1; CDR3 protein: CASSFQGVSEEQYF; CDR3 DNA: TGTGCCAGCAGCTTTCAGGGGGTGTCTGAAGAGCAGTACTTC
V gene: TRBV28; clone size: -; J gene: TRBJ2-3; D gene: -; CDR3 protein: CASSQQGWGTDTQYF; CDR3 DNA: TGTGCCAGCAGCCAACAGGGATGGGGCACAGATACGCAGTATTTT
V gene: TRBV29-1; clone size: many; J gene: TRBJ1-1; D gene: -; CDR3 protein: CSVDLGEAFF; CDR3 DNA: TGCAGCGTTGATCTGGGAGAAGCTTTCTTT
V gene: TRBV7-9; clone size: once; J gene: TRBJ2-3; D gene: TRBD2; CDR3 protein: CASSLMGTTADTQYF; CDR3 DNA: TGTGCCAGCAGCCTTATGGGGACTACCGCAGATACGCAGTATTTT
V gene: TRBV4-2; clone size: -; J gene: TRBJ2-3; D gene: TRBD2; CDR3 protein: CASSQGQRGASTDTQYF; CDR3 DNA: TGTGCCAGCAGCCAGGGCCAGCGGGGGGCCTCCACAGATACGCAGTATTTT
V gene: TRBV25-1; clone size: few; J gene: TRBJ1-4; D gene: -; CDR3 protein: CASSSWGVGNEKLFF; CDR3 DNA: TGTGCCAGCAGTAGCTGGGGGGTCGGGAATGAAAAACTGTTTTTT
V gene: TRBV19; clone size: -; J gene: TRBJ2-6; D gene: -; CDR3 protein: CASSIGRYSSGANVLTF; CDR3 DNA: TGTGCCAGTAGTATCGGTAGATACAGCTCTGGGGCCAACGTCCTGACTTTC
V gene: TRBV15; clone size: -; J gene: TRBJ2-5; D gene: TRBD2; CDR3 protein: CATNSGGASETQYF; CDR3 DNA: TGTGCCACCAATAGCGGGGGGGCCTCAGAGACCCAGTACTTC
V gene: TRBV5-4; clone size: -; J gene: TRBJ1-2; D gene: TRBD1; CDR3 protein: CASSMGQGLTNYGYTF; CDR3 DNA: TGTGCCAGCAGCATGGGACAGGGACTTACTAACTATGGCTACACCTTC
V gene: TRBV10-3; clone size: -; J gene: TRBJ1-2; D gene: TRBD1; CDR3 protein: CAISGGTGVVYGYTF; CDR3 DNA: TGCGCCATCAGTGGGGGGACAGGGGTAGTCTATGGCTACACCTTC
V gene: TRBV28; clone size: -; J gene: TRBJ2-1; D gene: TRBD2; CDR3 protein: CASSLTGGYNEQFF; CDR3 DNA: TGTGCCAGCAGTTTAACGGGAGGCTACAATGAGCAGTTCTTC
V gene: TRBV2; clone size: -; J gene: TRBJ1-4; D gene: -; CDR3 protein: CASSRDINEKLFF; CDR3 DNA: TGTGCCAGCAGTAGGGACATCAATGAAAAACTGTTTTTT
V gene: TRBV5-5; clone size: -; J gene: TRBJ1-3; D gene: -; CDR3 protein: CASSLNGPAGLGNTIYF; CDR3 DNA: TGTGCCAGCAGCTTAAATGGTCCTGCGGGGCTCGGAAACACCATATATTTT
V gene: TRBV7-2; clone size: -; J gene: TRBJ2-7; D gene: TRBD2; CDR3 protein: CASSSSGGASEQYF; CDR3 DNA: TGTGCCAGCAGCTCTAGCGGGGGGGCCTCCGAGCAGTACTTC
V gene: TRBV5-4; clone size: -; J gene: TRBJ1-2; D gene: -; CDR3 protein: CASSLEVQNYGYTF; CDR3 DNA: TGTGCCAGCAGCTTGGAGGTGCAGAACTATGGCTACACCTTC
V gene: TRBV30; clone size: -; J gene: TRBJ2-2; D gene: -; CDR3 protein: CAWRRGGQYLTGELFF; CDR3 DNA: TGTGCCTGGCGAAGGGGAGGACAGTACCTCACCGGGGAGCTGTTTTTT
V gene: TRBV5-1; clone size: -; J gene: TRBJ2-2; D gene: TRBD2; CDR3 protein: CASSLEAGGHTGELFF; CDR3 DNA: TGCGCCAGCAGCTTGGAAGCGGGGGGACACACCGGGGAGCTGTTTTTT
V gene: TRBV7-9; clone size: -; J gene: TRBJ2-3; D gene: -; CDR3 protein: CASTLRGSDGTDTQYF; CDR3 DNA: TGTGCCAGCACCCTAAGGGGGTCTGATGGGACAGATACGCAGTATTTT
V gene: TRBV13; clone size: many; J gene: TRBJ2-5; D gene: TRBD2; CDR3 protein: CASSSRLAGGEETQYF; CDR3 DNA: TGTGCCAGCAGCTCTAGACTAGCGGGGGGTGAGGAGACCCAGTACTTC
V gene: TRBV28; clone size: -; J gene: TRBJ2-2; D gene: TRBD1; CDR3 protein: CASSYIGSGKGAINTGELFF; CDR3 DNA: TGTGCCAGCAGTTATATTGGGTCGGGCAAGGGGGCCATCAACACCGGGGAGCTGTTTTTT
V gene: TRBV27; clone size: -; J gene: TRBJ1-2; D gene: TRBD1; CDR3 protein: CASSYLTGDGGYTF; CDR3 DNA: TGTGCCAGCAGTTATTTAACAGGGGATGGTGGCTACACCTTC
V gene: TRBV24-1; clone size: few; J gene: TRBJ1-5; D gene: -; CDR3 protein: CATSDQGFNQPQHF; CDR3 DNA: TGTGCCACCAGTGACCAGGGATTCAATCAGCCCCAGCATTTT
V gene: TRBV5-1; clone size: -; J gene: TRBJ2-4; D gene: TRBD2; CDR3 protein: CASSVPRDYENIQYF; CDR3 DNA: TGCGCCAGCAGCGTACCCCGGGACTACGAAAACATTCAGTACTTC
V gene: TRBV19; clone size: -; J gene: TRBJ2-3; D gene: TRBD1; CDR3 protein: CASSIGGTGRPTDTQYF; CDR3 DNA: TGTGCCAGTAGTATAGGCGGGACAGGGAGACCCACAGATACGCAGTATTTT
V gene: TRBV5-4; clone size: -; J gene: TRBJ2-2; D gene: TRBD1; CDR3 protein: CASSSTGTGNTGELFF; CDR3 DNA: TGTGCCAGCAGCTCAACCGGGACAGGGAACACCGGGGAGCTGTTTTTT
V gene: TRBV7-9; clone size: -; J gene: TRBJ1-2; D gene: -; CDR3 protein: CASSFDSDLYGYTF; CDR3 DNA: TGTGCCAGCAGCTTTGATTCGGATCTCTATGGCTACACCTTC
V gene: TRBV19; clone size: -; J gene: TRBJ1-4; D gene: -; CDR3 protein: CASSVIRIGNLNEKLFF; CDR3 DNA: TGTGCCAGTAGCGTCATAAGGATAGGCAACTTAAATGAAAAACTGTTTTTT
V gene: TRBV6-5; clone size: -; J gene: TRBJ2-2; D gene: -; CDR3 protein: CASSKSLGGGGELFF; CDR3 DNA: TGTGCCAGCAGCAAAAGTTTAGGGGGAGGCGGGGAGCTGTTTTTT